Presented here are 20 T cell receptor beta chains from one specimen sequenced in a study of T cells in Graves' hyperthyroidism and ophthalmopathy. Amplified regions were TCR beta CDR3 sequences from RNA transcripts. Primed by the HTBI set, a first-round RT-PCR was run on the TCR CDR3. TCRdb ran MiXCR on the multiplex PCR reads and lists one entry per CDR3 protein. The table has around 500,000 distinct CDR3 sequences, about 15% seen once. The specimen sequenced was blood. The source of these receptors is a woman aged 25 to 39 with Graves' ophthalmopathy.

The chain carries TRBV6-2 or TRBV6-3 and TRBJ2-1; 8 bases are shared with TRBD1. Germline V gene lookup returns CDR1 MNHEY and CDR2 SVGEGT. J lost 5 bases, V lost 7 bases, and 4 bases had no gene match. The CDR3 totals 13 residues. The CDR3 here is CASMGQADNEQFF. The CDR3 nucleotides read TGTGCCAGCATGGGACAGGCGGACAATGAGCAGTTCTTC.

The chain links TRBV4-3 to TRBJ2-1; D remains unclear. The length of the CDR3 is 12 residues. V was shortened by 2 bases and J by 7 bases, with 6 bases between the two germline ends. Per the germline V gene, CDR1 is LGHNA and CDR2 is YSLEER. The CDR3 DNA follows: TGCGCCAGCAGCCAACGATGGAATGAGCAGTTCTTC. It is translated as CASSQRWNEQFF.

The chain has TRBV20-1 and TRBJ1-6, with 9 bases lining up with TRBD1. The germline V gene has CDR1 DFQATT and CDR2 SNEGSKA (reference sequence). This CDR3 is 14 amino acids long. V lost 6 bases, J lost 10 bases, and 10 bases stayed unmatched. CDR3 sequence (DNA): TGCAGTGCCCAAAACAGGGGGCCGAGATCACCCCTCCACTTT. This gives the protein CSAQNRGPRSPLHF.

This clonotype was detected ten times or more. V and J are TRBV12-5 and TRBJ2-5; the D gene is possibly TRBD1 (5 bases). Trimming took off 6 bases at V and 5 bases at J, with 13 bases between the two ends. Germline-derived CDR1 and CDR2 are LGHNT and FRNRAP. CDR3 length: 13 amino acids. CDR3 nucleotides: TGTGCTAGTGGGAGTGACAGTGTGGAGACCCAGTACTTC. It specifies CASGSDSVETQYF.

This clonotype has just one count. The chain has TRBV20-1 and TRBJ2-7; TRBD2 agrees at 11 bases. The germline V gene has CDR1 DFQATT and CDR2 SNEGSKA (reference sequence). The CDR3 sequence is 15 residues long. J lost 3 bases, V lost 1 base, and 5 bases had no gene match. CDR3 nucleotide sequence: TGCAGTGCTAGAGGTAGCGGGAGGGAGGTCTACGAGCAGTACTTC. The encoded protein is CSARGSGREVYEQYF.

This clonotype was detected only a few times. In DNA, the CDR3 is TGTGCCAGCAGCCAAGATGTGGGGGCGGGACCTAGATACAATGAGCAGTTCTTC. It translates to CASSQDVGAGPRYNEQFF. The chain has TRBV3-1 and TRBJ2-1; perhaps D is TRBD1 or TRBD2 (6 bases each). Trimming removed 0 bases at V and 4 bases at J, with 19 bases between. The CDR3 totals 18 residues. Germline-derived CDR1 and CDR2 are LGHDT and YNNKEL (reference sequence).

This clonotype has a count of ten or more. The rearrangement uses TRBV20-1 and TRBJ2-7; D remains ambiguous. The CDR3 contains 12 residues. Germline assignment: CDR1 DFQATT and CDR2 SNEGSKA (reference sequence). Trimming took 1 base from V and 6 from J, leaving 10 bases between them. The CDR3 DNA reads as TGCAGTGCTAGAGTAGGCGTTGGCGAGCAGTACTTC. This sequence encodes CSARVGVGEQYF.

This clonotype was counted a single time. This may arise from a read error, as a much more abundant clone is one base away. This is likely a read error, given that the CDR3 carries no conserved phenylalanine or tryptophan at its end. The gene calls are TRBV29-1 and TRBJ2-7; D remains unclear. From germline, CDR1 is SQVTM and CDR2 ANQGSEA. Trimming cost V 4 bases and J 3 bases, with 13 bases left between them. The CDR3 length is 13 residues. The CDR3 DNA follows: TGCAGCGTTGCGGCAGGTGCCCACTACGAGCAGTACCTC. Amino acids: CSVAAGAHYEQYL.

The sample holds a few counts of this clonotype. The rearrangement links TRBV14 to TRBJ2-1; D is unclear. Germline V gives CDR1 SGHDN, CDR2 FVKESK. CDR3 length: 14 amino acids. Trimming took 4 bases from V and 10 from J, leaving 17 bases between them. CDR3 sequence reads: CASSLSVSLWEQFF. Written as DNA, the CDR3 is TGTGCCAGCAGCCTCTCCGTTTCTCTGTGGGAGCAGTTCTTC.

This chain uses TRBV5-6 with TRBJ1-3, with D possibly being TRBD1 (5 bases). V shed 4 bases and J shed 3 bases, with 17 bases lying between them. The CDR3 extends over 16 amino acids. CDR1 is SGHDT, CDR2 YYEEEE, per germline. CDR3: CASSLGPPGRGNTIYF. The CDR3 nucleotides read TGTGCCAGCAGCCTGGGACCTCCCGGGCGTGGAAACACCATATATTTT.

The chain combines TRBV9 with TRBJ2-3; 9 nucleotides match TRBD1. This CDR3 comprises 16 residues. Trimming removed 0 bases from V and 6 bases from J; junction bases left unmatched: 8. Germline assignment: CDR1 SGDLS and CDR2 YYNGEE. DNA of the CDR3: TGTGCCAGCAGCGTAGGATACAGGGGGCATTTGGATACGCAGTATTTT. This translates into CASSVGYRGHLDTQYF.

This clonotype was counted a few times. This rearrangement joins TRBV6-4 to TRBJ1-5, with D uncertain. The CDR3 is 13 residues long. Per the germline V gene, CDR1 is MRHNA and CDR2 is SNTAGT. Trimming cost V 3 bases and J 2 bases, with 5 bases left between them. The chain's CDR3 is CASSERGNQPQHF. CDR3 nucleotide sequence: TGTGCCAGCAGTGAAAGGGGCAATCAGCCCCAGCATTTT.

The chain uses TRBV24-1 and TRBJ2-3; 11 positions agree with TRBD2. Losses at the gene ends were 6 bases for V and 3 bases for J; bases not matched to a gene: 16. The CDR3 has 19 amino acids. From germline, CDR1 is KGHDR and CDR2 SFDVKD. In DNA, the CDR3 is TGTGCCACCAGTACCTCCTGGGGGAAGACTAGCGGGAAAACAGATACGCAGTATTTT. This sequence encodes CATSTSWGKTSGKTDTQYF.

This clonotype was found many times. This chain connects TRBV3-1 to TRBJ2-1; D gene ambiguous. The germline V gene encodes CDR1 LGHDT and CDR2 YNNKEL (reference sequence). V was clipped by 2 bases and J by 6 bases, with 14 bases between them. This CDR3 has 15 amino acids. The CDR3 DNA reads as TGTGCCAGCAGCCAACGCGGAGCGTGGGGCAATGAGCAGTTCTTC. Translation: CASSQRGAWGNEQFF.

The chain employs TRBV27 and TRBJ1-1; 9 nucleotides line up with TRBD1. Germline CDR1 MNHEY, CDR2 SMNVEV (reference sequence). J lost 3 bases, V lost 0 bases, and 5 bases had no gene match. This CDR3 region has 16 residues. The CDR3 nucleotides read TGTGCCAGCAGTTTATCAAACCGGGACAGGGACACTGAAGCTTTCTTT. Its protein is CASSLSNRDRDTEAFF.

In this sample, this clonotype turned up many times. The chain is built from TRBV3-1 and TRBJ2-7; 8 nucleotides match TRBD2. The CDR3 contains 15 residues. V dropped 2 bases and J dropped 0; count of bases not matched to a gene: 3. The germline V gene has CDR1 LGHDT and CDR2 YNNKEL (reference sequence). CDR3 residues: CASSQRGLDSYEQYF. The DNA for the CDR3 is TGTGCCAGCAGCCAAAGGGGACTAGACTCCTACGAGCAGTACTTC.

In its sample, this clonotype was seen a few times. The V call is TRBV12-5, the J call TRBJ2-1; D unresolved. The CDR3 totals 14 residues. The germline V gene has CDR1 LGHNT and CDR2 FRNRAP. The ends were cut back, 1 base at V and 4 bases at J, with 8 bases in the middle. CDR3 protein: CASGLAPDYNEQFF. CDR3 in DNA: TGTGCTAGTGGTTTGGCTCCGGATTACAATGAGCAGTTCTTC.

This clonotype was seen more than once but under ten times. V and J are TRBV16 and TRBJ2-1; TRBD2 agrees at 9 bases. This CDR3 spans 17 amino acids. Germline V gene data show CDR1 as KGHSY and CDR2 as FQNENV. The V segment lost 4 bases and the J segment 0 bases; nucleotides outside the gene matches: 7. CDR3 in DNA: TGTGCCAGCAGCCGGGGCGGACTAGCGCCCTCCTACAATGAGCAGTTCTTC. Its translation is CASSRGGLAPSYNEQFF. Full variable domain (outside the CDR3, taken from reference TRBV16 and TRBJ2-1): GEEVAQTPKHLVRGEGQKAKLYCAPIKGHSYVFWYQQVLKNEFKFLISFQNENVFDETGMPKERFSAKCLPNSPCSLEIQATKLEDSAVYFCASSRGGLAPSYNEQFFGPGTRLTVL.

Concerning this clonotype: A much larger clone sits a single nucleotide away, making a read error possible. The rearrangement uses TRBV25-1 and TRBJ2-7, with D possibly matching TRBD1 (6 bases). This CDR3 has 15 amino acids. The germline V gene has CDR1 MGHDK and CDR2 SYGVNS. CDR3 amino acids: CASSEGASWLDEQLF. The CDR3 region has the DNA TGTGCCAGCAGTGAGGGGGCTAGTTGGTTAGACGAGCAGCTCTTC.

This clonotype was seen at least ten times. The chain employs TRBV20-1 and TRBJ1-5, with 8 nucleotides matching TRBD1. The length of the CDR3 is 12 residues. The germline gives CDR1 DFQATT, CDR2 SNEGSKA (reference sequence). The J segment lost 5 bases and the V segment lost 3 bases, leaving 0 bases of the junction unmatched. The CDR3 is CSARTGDQPQHF. The CDR3 DNA follows: TGCAGTGCTAGGACAGGGGATCAGCCCCAGCATTTT.